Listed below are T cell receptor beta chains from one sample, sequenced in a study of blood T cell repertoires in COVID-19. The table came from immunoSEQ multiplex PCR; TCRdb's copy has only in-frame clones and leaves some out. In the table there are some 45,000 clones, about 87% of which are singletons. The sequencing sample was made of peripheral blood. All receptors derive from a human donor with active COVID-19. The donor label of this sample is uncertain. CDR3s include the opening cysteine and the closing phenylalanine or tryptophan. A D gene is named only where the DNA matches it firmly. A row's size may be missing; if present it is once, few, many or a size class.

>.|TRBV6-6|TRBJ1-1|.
CASSPSGPGEAFF
TGTGCCAGCAGTCCCTCTGGCCCGGGTGAAGCTTTCTTT
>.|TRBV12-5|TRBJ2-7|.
CASGQTGPRDF
TGTGCTAGTGGCCAAACAGGCCCAAGGGACTTC
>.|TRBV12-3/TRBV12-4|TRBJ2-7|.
CASSLRLYEQYF
TGTGCCAGCAGCCTCCGGTTATACGAGCAGTACTTC
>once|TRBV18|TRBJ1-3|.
CASSVTERNTIYF
TGTGCCAGCTCTGTGACAGAGCGAAACACCATATATTTT
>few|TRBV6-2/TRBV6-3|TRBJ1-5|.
CASSYVQAGNQPQHF
TGTGCCAGCAGTTACGTACAGGCAGGAAATCAGCCCCAGCATTTT
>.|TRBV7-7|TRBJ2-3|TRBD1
CASSKGGQGARTDTQYF
TGTGCTAGCAGCAAAGGCGGGCAGGGGGCCCGCACAGATACGCAGTATTTT
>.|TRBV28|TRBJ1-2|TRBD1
CASSLVGQAGVYGYTF
TGTGCCAGCAGTTTAGTGGGACAGGCTGGGGTCTATGGCTACACCTTC
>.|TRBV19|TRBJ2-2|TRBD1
CASSILQGKNTGELFF
TGTGCCAGTAGTATACTACAGGGGAAGAACACCGGGGAGCTGTTTTTT
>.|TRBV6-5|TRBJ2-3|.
CARGGNTQYF
TGTGCCAGAGGGGGAAATACGCAGTATTTT
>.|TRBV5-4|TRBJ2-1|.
CASSFVRENEQFF
TGTGCCAGCAGCTTCGTCCGGGAGAATGAGCAGTTCTTC
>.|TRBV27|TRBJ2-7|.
CASRPGRGTYEQYF
TGTGCCAGCCGTCCCGGTAGGGGAACCTACGAGCAGTACTTC
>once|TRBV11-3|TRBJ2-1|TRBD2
CASSRGTSGGHYNEQFF
TGTGCCAGCAGCCGGGGGACTAGCGGGGGCCACTACAATGAGCAGTTCTTC
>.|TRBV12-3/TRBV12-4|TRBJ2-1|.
CASSSLLYNEQFF
TGTGCCAGCAGTTCCCTCTTGTACAATGAGCAGTTCTTC
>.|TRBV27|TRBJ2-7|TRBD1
CASRRTGSIYEQYF
TGTGCCAGCAGAAGGACAGGGTCCATCTACGAGCAGTACTTC
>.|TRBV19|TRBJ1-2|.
CASSLRKYGYTF
TGTGCCAGTAGTCTGCGGAAATATGGCTACACCTTC
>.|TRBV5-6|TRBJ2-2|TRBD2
CASSLLPTSGTRTGELFF
TGTGCCAGCAGCTTGTTACCGACTAGCGGGACTCGCACCGGGGAGCTGTTTTTT
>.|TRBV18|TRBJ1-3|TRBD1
CASSSTGEASGNTIYF
TGTGCCAGCTCATCCACAGGGGAGGCTTCTGGAAACACCATATATTTT
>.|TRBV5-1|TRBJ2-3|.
CASSNQPRASTDTQYF
TGCGCCAGCAGCAACCAACCCAGGGCTAGCACAGATACGCAGTATTTT
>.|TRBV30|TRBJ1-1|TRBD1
CAWVSQGRNTEAFF
TGTGCCTGGGTATCACAGGGGCGTAACACTGAAGCTTTCTTT
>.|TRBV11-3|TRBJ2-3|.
CASSLTASTDTQYF
TGTGCCAGCAGCTTGACAGCTAGCACAGATACGCAGTATTTT
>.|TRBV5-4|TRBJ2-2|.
CASSLVAAGTGELFF
TGTGCCAGCAGCTTGGTCGCCGCCGGCACCGGGGAGCTGTTTTTT
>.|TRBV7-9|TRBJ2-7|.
CASSLSERVYEQYF
TGTGCCAGCAGCTTAAGCGAGAGAGTTTACGAGCAGTACTTC
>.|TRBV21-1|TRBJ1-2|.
CASSKITRSRDSRINYGYTF
TGTGCCAGCAGCAAAATAACAAGATCAAGGGACAGCCGAATTAACTATGGCTACACCTTC
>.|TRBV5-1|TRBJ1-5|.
CASSLSGGSNQPQHF
TGCGCCAGCAGCTTGTCGGGGGGAAGCAATCAGCCCCAGCATTTT
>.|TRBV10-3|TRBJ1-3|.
CAISESKTAGTINTIYF
TGTGCCATCAGTGAGTCGAAGACCGCAGGGACAATAAACACCATATATTTT
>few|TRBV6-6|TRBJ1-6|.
CASSYEDSPLHF
TGTGCCAGCAGTTACGAGGATTCACCCCTCCACTTT
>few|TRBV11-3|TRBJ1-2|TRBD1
CASSLRTGDQGGYTF
TGTGCCAGCAGCCTCCGGACAGGGGACCAGGGCGGCTACACCTTC
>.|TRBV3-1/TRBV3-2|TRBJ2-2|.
CASSLRGARTGELFF
TGTGCCAGCAGCCTCCGGGGGGCCAGGACCGGGGAGCTGTTTTTT
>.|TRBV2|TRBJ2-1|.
CASIVESASNEQFF
TGTGCCAGCATCGTAGAGTCCGCTTCCAATGAGCAGTTCTTC
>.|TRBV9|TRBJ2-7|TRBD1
CASSVAPGQAYEQYF
TGTGCCAGCAGCGTAGCACCGGGACAGGCCTACGAGCAGTACTTC
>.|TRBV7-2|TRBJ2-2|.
CASSLRGGSNTGELFF
TGTGCCAGCAGCTTACGTGGGGGGTCGAACACCGGGGAGCTGTTTTTT
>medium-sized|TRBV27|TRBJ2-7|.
CASWGLNYEQYF
TGTGCCAGCTGGGGGCTCAACTACGAGCAGTACTTC
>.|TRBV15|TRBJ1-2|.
CATSRDNGGTGYTF
TGTGCCACCAGCAGAGACAATGGAGGGACTGGCTACACCTTC
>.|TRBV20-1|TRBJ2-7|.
CSASSVFVPEQYF
TGCAGTGCTAGTTCCGTCTTCGTCCCCGAGCAGTACTTC
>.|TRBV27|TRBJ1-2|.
CASKGIPEDYGYTF
TGTGCCAGCAAAGGGATACCGGAGGACTATGGCTACACCTTC
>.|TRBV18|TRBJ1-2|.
CASSPQGGDYGYTF
TGTGCCAGCTCACCACAGGGGGGGGACTATGGCTACACCTTC
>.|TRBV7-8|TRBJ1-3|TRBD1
CASRPGTGTIYF
TGTGCCAGCAGGCCCGGGACAGGCACCATATATTTT
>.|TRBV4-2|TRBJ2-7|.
CASSRFFQGQYEQYF
TGTGCCAGCAGCCGGTTTTTTCAGGGTCAGTACGAGCAGTACTTC
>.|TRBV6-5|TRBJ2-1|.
CASSYSPASSYNEQFF
TGTGCCAGCAGTTACTCGCCCGCGTCGTCCTACAATGAGCAGTTCTTC
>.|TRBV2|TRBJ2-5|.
CASTFSGSGKQETQYF
TGTGCCAGCACCTTCTCCGGGTCAGGGAAACAAGAGACCCAGTACTTC
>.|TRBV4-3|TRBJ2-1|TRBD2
CANNQGLAQSSYNEQFF
TGCGCCAACAATCAGGGACTAGCCCAGAGCTCCTACAATGAGCAGTTCTTC
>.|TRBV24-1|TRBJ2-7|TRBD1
CATSDPGQGVYEQYF
TGTGCCACCAGTGACCCAGGACAGGGGGTCTACGAGCAGTACTTC
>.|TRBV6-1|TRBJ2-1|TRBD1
CASSEMGQGAGEQFF
TGTGCCAGCAGTGAAATGGGACAGGGGGCAGGGGAGCAGTTCTTC
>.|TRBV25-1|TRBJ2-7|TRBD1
CASSDTRDSRGYEQYF
TGTGCCAGCAGTGATACACGGGACAGTCGTGGATACGAGCAGTACTTC
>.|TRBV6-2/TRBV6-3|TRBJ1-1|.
CASSIAGITVFEAFF
TGTGCCAGCAGTATCGCCGGGATCACCGTTTTCGAAGCTTTCTTT
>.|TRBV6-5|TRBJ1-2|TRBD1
CASRAYRGPYGYTF
TGTGCCAGCAGAGCTTACAGGGGCCCCTATGGCTACACCTTC
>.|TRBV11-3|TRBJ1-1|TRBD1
CASSPRTGDPNTEAFF
TGTGCCAGCAGCCCGCGGACAGGAGATCCGAACACTGAAGCTTTCTTT
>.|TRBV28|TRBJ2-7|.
CAGQKGRGFDF
TGTGCCGGGCAAAAAGGACGGGGGTTCGACTTC
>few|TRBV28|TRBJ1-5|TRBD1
CASSSHRGGNQPQHF
TGTGCCAGCAGTTCCCACAGGGGCGGCAATCAGCCCCAGCATTTT
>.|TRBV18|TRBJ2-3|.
CASSGAGLGDTQYF
TGTGCCAGCTCAGGGGCCGGCCTCGGAGATACGCAGTATTTT
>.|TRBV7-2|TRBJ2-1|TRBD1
CASSFPGGFNEQFF
TGTGCCAGCAGCTTCCCAGGGGGATTCAATGAGCAGTTCTTC
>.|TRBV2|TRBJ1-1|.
CASRDNRDTEAFF
TGTGCCAGCAGGGATAACAGGGACACTGAAGCTTTCTTT